Given below is one TCR beta chain in context. Its antigen remains unknown. The data were taken from a study of tumor-infiltrating lymphocytes in localized non-small cell lung cancer. Study in general: Each patient gave resected tumor and non-adjacent uninvolved lung tissue. Study conclusions and caveats: Only some patients had TCR sequencing, depending on available tissue. T-cell fraction did not differ between immunotypes IM1 and IM2. Tumors had more T cell infiltration than uninvolved lung, per TCRbeta sequencing and CD3 counts.

Clones were read by immunoSEQ multiplex PCR, and TCRdb kept only the in-frame ones, dropping some. The data hold 2,700 or so clones, with roughly 77% observed a single time. Germline CDR1 and CDR2: SGHDN and FVKESK. This CDR3 has 11 amino acids. V lost 3 bases and J lost 6, with 6 bases in between. The receptor's source is a human donor with non-small cell lung cancer. J is TRBJ2-7 and V is TRBV14; weak D call: TRBD2 (6 bases). Sequencing was done on a sample of uninvolved lung tissue not adjacent to the tumor. The DNA of the CDR3 is TGTGCCAGCAGCCAGGGAGGCGAGCAGTACGTC. It translates to CASSQGGEQYV.